This is a list of T cell receptor beta chains from one sample in a study of patients and donors after allogeneic stem cell transplantation. One entry per CDR3 protein results from TCRdb running MiXCR on the RT-PCR reads. The table has fewer than 500,000 distinct CDR3 sequences, around 16% seen once. Sequencing used blood, either unsorted or a sorted T cell fraction (not recorded which). These receptors originate from a human donor who was either an allogeneic HSCT recipient or a stem cell or donor lymphocyte infusion donor (not recorded which). It is not recorded whose cells these are; they may come from a transplant donor. CDR3s include the opening cysteine and the closing phenylalanine or tryptophan. Fields, in order: clone size, D gene, J gene, V gene, CDR3 protein, CDR3 DNA. A D gene is named only where the DNA matches it firmly. Part of the rows lack a size; the others show once, few, many or a class for expanded clones.

size: many; D: NA; J: TRBJ1-5; V: TRBV5-1; CDR3: CASSLGGSNQPQHF; DNA: TGTGCCAGCAGTTTGGGAGGGAGCAATCAGCCCCAGCATTTT
size: NA; D: NA; J: TRBJ2-1; V: TRBV23-1; CDR3: CASNGSRF; DNA: TGCGCCAGCAACGGGAGTCGATTC
size: NA; D: NA; J: TRBJ1-2; V: TRBV6-5; CDR3: CASRQVDYGYTF; DNA: TGTGCCAGCCGACAGGTTGACTATGGCTACACCTTC
size: once; D: TRBD1; J: TRBJ1-1; V: TRBV6-2/TRBV6-3; CDR3: CASSLLRDRGIAEAFF; DNA: TGTGCCAGCAGTTTACTCAGGGACAGGGGGATCGCTGAAGCTTTCTTT
size: NA; D: TRBD1; J: TRBJ1-6; V: TRBV28; CDR3: CASSGGDRGDSPLHF; DNA: TGTGCCAGCAGTGGGGGAGACAGGGGAGATTCACCCCTCCACTTT
size: NA; D: NA; J: TRBJ2-2; V: TRBV10-3; CDR3: CAISVGLPTGELFF; DNA: TGTGCCATCAGTGTAGGCCTGCCCACCGGGGAGCTGTTTTTT
size: few; D: NA; J: TRBJ1-5; V: TRBV20-1; CDR3: CSATDGSNQPQHF; DNA: TGCAGTGCTACAGACGGATCCAATCAGCCCCAGCATTTT
size: NA; D: NA; J: TRBJ2-3; V: TRBV12-3/TRBV12-4; CDR3: CASRGGGGLKENTQYF; DNA: TGTGCCAGCAGGGGAGGGGGAGGGCTGAAGGAAAATACGCAGTATTTT
size: few; D: NA; J: TRBJ1-1; V: TRBV5-6; CDR3: CASSFEGWEAFF; DNA: TGTGCCAGCAGCTTCGAGGGTTGGGAAGCTTTCTTT
size: NA; D: NA; J: TRBJ2-1; V: TRBV11-3; CDR3: CASSLWGSFSYNEQFF; DNA: TGTGCCAGCAGCTTATGGGGGTCCTTTTCCTACAATGAGCAGTTCTTC
size: NA; D: TRBD2; J: TRBJ2-3; V: TRBV2; CDR3: CASSVERGVTDTQYF; DNA: TGTGCCAGCAGTGTTGAGCGGGGGGTCACAGATACGCAGTATTTT
size: NA; D: NA; J: TRBJ2-4; V: TRBV20-1; CDR3: CSGTLTVLAKNIQYF; DNA: TGCAGTGGCACTCTGACAGTTCTAGCCAAAAACATTCAGTACTTC
size: NA; D: NA; J: TRBJ1-2; V: TRBV5-6; CDR3: CASTIPRARSHFYTF; DNA: TGTGCCAGCACCATTCCTCGTGCTCGAAGCCATTTCTACACCTTC
size: few; D: NA; J: TRBJ1-6; V: TRBV2; CDR3: CASSEAPAGVRNSPLHF; DNA: TGTGCCAGCAGTGAAGCCCCCGCGGGGGTTCGTAATTCACCCCTCCACTTT
size: NA; D: TRBD2; J: TRBJ2-1; V: TRBV5-1; CDR3: CATRGTTVSYNEQFF; DNA: TGCGCCACCCGAGGGACTACCGTCTCCTACAATGAGCAGTTCTTC
size: NA; D: NA; J: TRBJ1-1; V: TRBV20-1; CDR3: CSASSLNTEAFF; DNA: TGCAGTGCTAGTTCCCTGAACACTGAAGCTTTCTTT
size: NA; D: TRBD1; J: TRBJ2-7; V: TRBV4-3; CDR3: CASSQEQGSSYEQYF; DNA: TGCGCCAGCAGCCAAGAACAGGGGAGCTCCTACGAGCAGTACTTC
size: NA; D: NA; J: TRBJ2-1; V: TRBV19; CDR3: CASSISPIPYNEQFF; DNA: TGTGCCAGTAGTATCAGTCCAATTCCTTACAATGAGCAGTTCTTC
size: NA; D: NA; J: TRBJ2-1; V: TRBV15; CDR3: CATSRDGQGYNEQFF; DNA: TGTGCCACCAGCAGAGATGGGCAGGGGTACAATGAGCAGTTCTTC
size: NA; D: NA; J: TRBJ2-3; V: TRBV6-4; CDR3: CASRQQWQADTQYF; DNA: TGTGCCAGCAGACAACAGTGGCAAGCAGATACGCAGTATTTT
size: NA; D: NA; J: TRBJ1-6; V: TRBV5-1; CDR3: CASSAGMVGTHSPLHF; DNA: TGCGCCAGCAGCGCGGGAATGGTCGGGACCCATTCACCCCTCCACTTT
size: NA; D: TRBD1; J: TRBJ1-1; V: TRBV11-2; CDR3: CASSSDRGRSTEAFF; DNA: TGTGCCAGCAGCTCAGACAGGGGGCGTAGCACTGAAGCTTTCTTT
size: NA; D: NA; J: TRBJ2-3; V: TRBV20-1; CDR3: CSARASGQGGTQYF; DNA: TGCAGTGCTAGAGCTAGCGGGCAGGGGGGTACGCAGTATTTT
size: NA; D: NA; J: TRBJ2-7; V: TRBV20-1; CDR3: CSARRGTITYEQYF; DNA: TGCAGTGCGCGTAGGGGGACAATTACCTACGAGCAGTACTTC
size: NA; D: TRBD2; J: TRBJ2-3; V: TRBV5-1; CDR3: CASSSRLAGSTDTQYF; DNA: TGTGCCAGCTCATCGCGACTAGCGGGGAGCACAGATACGCAGTATTTT